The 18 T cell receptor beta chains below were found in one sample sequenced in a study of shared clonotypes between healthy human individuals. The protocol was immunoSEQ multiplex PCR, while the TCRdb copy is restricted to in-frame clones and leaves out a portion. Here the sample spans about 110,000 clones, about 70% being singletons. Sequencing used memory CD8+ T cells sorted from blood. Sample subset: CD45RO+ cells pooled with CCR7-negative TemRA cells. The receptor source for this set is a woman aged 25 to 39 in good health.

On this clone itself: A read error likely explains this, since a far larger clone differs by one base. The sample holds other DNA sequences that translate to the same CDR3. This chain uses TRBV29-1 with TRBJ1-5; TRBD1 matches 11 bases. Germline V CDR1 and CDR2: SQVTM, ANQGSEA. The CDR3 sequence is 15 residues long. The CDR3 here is CSVEAGTGGNQPQHF. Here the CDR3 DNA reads TGCAGCGTTGAGGCCGGGACAGGGGGAAATCAGCCCCAACATTTT.

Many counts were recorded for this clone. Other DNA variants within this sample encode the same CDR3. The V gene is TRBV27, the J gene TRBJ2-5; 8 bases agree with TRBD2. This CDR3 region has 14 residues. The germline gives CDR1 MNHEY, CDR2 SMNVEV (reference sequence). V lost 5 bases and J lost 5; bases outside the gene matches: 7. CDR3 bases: TGTGCCAGCAGTCCAGGGACTAGAGGGGAGACCCAGTACTTC. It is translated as CASSPGTRGETQYF.

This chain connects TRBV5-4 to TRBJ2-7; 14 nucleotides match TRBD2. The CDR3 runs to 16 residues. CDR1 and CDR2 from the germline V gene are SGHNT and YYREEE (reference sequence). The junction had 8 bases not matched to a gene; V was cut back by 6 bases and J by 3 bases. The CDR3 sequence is CASTGTSGSEYYEQYF. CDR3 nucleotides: TGTGCCAGCACCGGGACTAGCGGGAGCGAATACTACGAGCAGTACTTC. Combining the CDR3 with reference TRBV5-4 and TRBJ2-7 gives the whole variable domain ETGVTQSPTHLIKTRGQQVTLRCSSQSGHNTVSWYQQALGQGPQFIFQYYREEENGRGNFPPRFSGLQFPNYSSELNVNALELDDSALYLCASTGTSGSEYYEQYFGPGTRLTVT.

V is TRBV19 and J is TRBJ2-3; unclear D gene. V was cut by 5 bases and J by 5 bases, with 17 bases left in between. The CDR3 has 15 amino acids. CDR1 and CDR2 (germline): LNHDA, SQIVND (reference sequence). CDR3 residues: CASSPGRLRGDTQYF. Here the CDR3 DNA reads TGTGCCAGTAGTCCCGGACGGTTGCGAGGAGATACGCAGTATTTT.

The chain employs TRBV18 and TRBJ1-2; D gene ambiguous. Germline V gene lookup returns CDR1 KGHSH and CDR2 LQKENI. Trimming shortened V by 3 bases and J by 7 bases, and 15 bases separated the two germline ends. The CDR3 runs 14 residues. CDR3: CASSPGEGGRGYTF. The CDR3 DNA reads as TGTGCCAGCTCACCTGGCGAGGGAGGGCGTGGCTACACCTTC. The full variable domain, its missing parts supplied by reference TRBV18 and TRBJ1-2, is NAGVMQNPRHLVRRRGQEARLRCSPMKGHSHVYWYRQLPEEGLKFMVYLQKENIIDESGMPKERFSAEFPKEGPSILRIQQVVRGDSAAYFCASSPGEGGRGYTFGSGTRLTVV.

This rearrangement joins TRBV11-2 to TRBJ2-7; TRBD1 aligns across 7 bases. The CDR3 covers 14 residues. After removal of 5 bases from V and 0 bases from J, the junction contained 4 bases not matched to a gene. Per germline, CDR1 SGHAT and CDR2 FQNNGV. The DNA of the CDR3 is TGTGCCAGCAGCGGTGGGGACAGCTCCTACGAGCAGTACTTC. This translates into CASSGGDSSYEQYF.

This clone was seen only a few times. CDR3 DNA sequence: TGTGCCAGCAGTTCACCGGGACAGCATTCCTACGAGCAGTACTTC. Its protein product is CASSSPGQHSYEQYF. The chain joins TRBV6-6 to TRBJ2-7, with 7 bases lining up with TRBD1. Per germline, CDR1 MNHNY and CDR2 SVGAGI (reference sequence). The CDR3 runs 15 residues. With 4 bases clipped from V and 1 base from J, the junction kept 7 bases outside the gene matches.

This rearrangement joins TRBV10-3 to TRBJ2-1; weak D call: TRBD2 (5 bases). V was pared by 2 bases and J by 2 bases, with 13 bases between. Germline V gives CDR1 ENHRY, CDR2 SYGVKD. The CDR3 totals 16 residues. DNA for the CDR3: TGTGCCATCAGTGAGAGGGCGGGCCATCCCTACAATGAGCAGTTCTTC. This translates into CAISERAGHPYNEQFF.

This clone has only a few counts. In nucleotides, the CDR3 is TGTGCCAGCAGCTTAGTATGGTCTGAAGCTTTCTTT. This encodes CASSLVWSEAFF. The V gene is TRBV7-9, the J gene TRBJ1-1; D not certain. Germline lookup yields CDR1 SEHNR and CDR2 FQNEAQ (reference sequence). The CDR3 runs 12 residues. The germline V and J ends were trimmed by 1 base and 6 bases, with 6 bases remaining between them.

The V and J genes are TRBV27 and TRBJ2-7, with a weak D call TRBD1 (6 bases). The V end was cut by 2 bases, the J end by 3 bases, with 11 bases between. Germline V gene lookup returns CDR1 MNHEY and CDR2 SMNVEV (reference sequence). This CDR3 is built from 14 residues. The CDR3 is CASSLQGSLYEQYF. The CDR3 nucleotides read TGTGCCAGCAGTTTACAGGGGTCCCTCTACGAGCAGTACTTC.

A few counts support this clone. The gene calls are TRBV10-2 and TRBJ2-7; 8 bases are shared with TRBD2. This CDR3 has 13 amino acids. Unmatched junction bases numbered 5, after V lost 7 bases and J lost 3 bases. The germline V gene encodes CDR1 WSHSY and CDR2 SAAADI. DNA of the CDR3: TGCGCCAGCATGCCGGGAGGGGGCTACGAGCAGTACTTC. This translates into CASMPGGGYEQYF.

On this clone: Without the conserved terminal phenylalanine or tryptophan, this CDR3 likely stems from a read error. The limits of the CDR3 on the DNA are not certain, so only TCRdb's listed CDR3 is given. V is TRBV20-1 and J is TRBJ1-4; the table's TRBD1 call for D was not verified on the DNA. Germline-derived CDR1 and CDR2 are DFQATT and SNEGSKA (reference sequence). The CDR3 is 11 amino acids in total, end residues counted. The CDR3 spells CSAREVRGTGL.

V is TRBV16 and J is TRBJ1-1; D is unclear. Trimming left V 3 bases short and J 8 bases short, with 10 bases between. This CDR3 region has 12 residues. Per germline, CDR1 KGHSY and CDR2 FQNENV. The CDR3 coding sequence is TGTGCCAGCAGCCAGGCAGCTGAAGAAGCTTTCTTT. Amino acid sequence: CASSQAAEEAFF. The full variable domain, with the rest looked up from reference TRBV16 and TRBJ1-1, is GEEVAQTPKHLVRGEGQKAKLYCAPIKGHSYVFWYQQVLKNEFKFLISFQNENVFDETGMPKERFSAKCLPNSPCSLEIQATKLEDSAVYFCASSQAAEEAFFGQGTRLTVV.

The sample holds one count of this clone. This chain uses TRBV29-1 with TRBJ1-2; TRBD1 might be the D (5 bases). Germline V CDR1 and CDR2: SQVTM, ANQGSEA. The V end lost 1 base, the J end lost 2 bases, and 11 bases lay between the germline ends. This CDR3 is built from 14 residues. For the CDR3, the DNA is TGCAGCGTTGAAGGGTCACAGGAAAACTATGGCTACACCTTC. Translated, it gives CSVEGSQENYGYTF.

For the CDR3, the DNA is TGCAGCGTTGAACTATTAGGGACTAGCGGGAGGTTCTCCTACGAGCAGTACTTC. Its protein product is CSVELLGTSGRFSYEQYF. This chain links TRBV29-1 with TRBJ2-7; 15 nucleotides agree with TRBD2. Trimming removed 2 bases from V and 0 bases from J; junction bases left unmatched: 8. The CDR3 is 18 residues long. Germline lookup yields CDR1 SQVTM and CDR2 ANQGSEA.

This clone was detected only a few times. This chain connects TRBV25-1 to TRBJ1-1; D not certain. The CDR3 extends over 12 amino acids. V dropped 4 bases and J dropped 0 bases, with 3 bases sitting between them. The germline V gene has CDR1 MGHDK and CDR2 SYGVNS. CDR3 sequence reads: CASSGLNTEAFF. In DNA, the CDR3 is TGTGCCAGCAGTGGACTGAACACTGAAGCTTTCTTT.

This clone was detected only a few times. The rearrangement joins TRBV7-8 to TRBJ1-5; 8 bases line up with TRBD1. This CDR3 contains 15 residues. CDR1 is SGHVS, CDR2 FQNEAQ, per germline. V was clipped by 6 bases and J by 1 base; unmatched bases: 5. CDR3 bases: TGTGCCAGCAGGGGAGACAGGGGAAGCAATCAGCCCCAGCATTTT. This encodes CASRGDRGSNQPQHF.

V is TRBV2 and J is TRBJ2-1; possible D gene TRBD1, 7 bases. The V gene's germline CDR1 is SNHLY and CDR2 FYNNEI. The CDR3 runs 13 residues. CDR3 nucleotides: TGTGCGAGGGCGGGACAGCAGTACAATGAGCAGTTCTTC. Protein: CARAGQQYNEQFF.